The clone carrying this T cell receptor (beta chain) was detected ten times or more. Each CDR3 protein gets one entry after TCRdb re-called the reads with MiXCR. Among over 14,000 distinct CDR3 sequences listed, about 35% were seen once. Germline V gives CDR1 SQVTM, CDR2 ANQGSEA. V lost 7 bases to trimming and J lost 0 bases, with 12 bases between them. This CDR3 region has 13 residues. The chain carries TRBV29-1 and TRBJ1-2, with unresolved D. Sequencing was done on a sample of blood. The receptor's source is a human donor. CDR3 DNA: TGCAGCGAGAGACCCCGTGCTAACTATGGCTACACCTTC. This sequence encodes CSERPRANYGYTF.